The 10 T cell receptor beta chains presented below share a single source sample, sequenced in a study of T cell repertoires in ileal Crohn's disease. Using immunoSEQ multiplex PCR, the repertoire was profiled, and TCRdb retains in-frame clones only, with some absent. Of approximately 6,800 clones listed, roughly 74% were seen once; the top ten hold 15% to 20%. Sequenced sample: ileal tissue. The receptors here all came from an adult with Crohn's disease.

Notes on this clone: Mismatch with germline at one junction end may stem from a read error. The chain has TRBV5-3 and TRBJ2-7; D gene ambiguous. TRBV5-3 is assigned to the ORF class and has an uncertain function. The CDR3 runs 12 residues. The CDR3 nucleotides read TGTGCCAGCAGCTTGGATCGGTTCGAGCAGTACTTC. Residues: CASSLDRFEQYF.

CDR3 DNA: TGTGCCAGCAGCTCGCCGGGGTTGGATACGCAGTATTTT. Translating gives CASSSPGLDTQYF. The chain recombines TRBV5-4 with TRBJ2-3, with D perhaps matching TRBD2 (5 bases). This CDR3 spans 13 amino acids. Germline CDR1 is SGHNT and CDR2 is YYREEE (reference sequence). The germline V and J ends were trimmed by 3 bases and 6 bases, with 11 bases remaining between them.

The genes are TRBV28 and TRBJ2-3; D might be TRBD1 (5 bases). The length of the CDR3 is 15 residues. The germline V gene has CDR1 MDHEN and CDR2 SYDVKM. The V gene lost 5 bases and the J gene lost 0 bases, with 12 bases spanning the gap. The DNA for the CDR3 is TGTGCCAGCAGTCCCAGGACACCAAGCACAGATACGCAGTATTTT. Translation gives CASSPRTPSTDTQYF.

The chain links TRBV10-3 to TRBJ2-7; D is perhaps TRBD2 (5 bases). The germline V gene has CDR1 ENHRY and CDR2 SYGVKD. The CDR3 length is 12 residues. V dropped 8 bases and J dropped 2 bases, with 10 bases sitting between them. As DNA, the CDR3 is TGTGCCATCGCGGACGGGACCTACGAGCAGTACTTC. It specifies CAIADGTYEQYF.

This clone was seen a few times. The chain joins TRBV6-5 to TRBJ2-7; D perhaps matches TRBD1 (6 bases). The CDR3 loop spans 15 amino acids. Germline V gives CDR1 MNHEY, CDR2 SVGAGI. V was clipped by 6 bases and J by 2 bases, with 17 bases between them. The CDR3 region is CASRNFQGPTYEQYF. The CDR3 bases are TGTGCCAGCAGGAATTTCCAGGGGCCGACCTACGAGCAGTACTTC.

The V call is TRBV14, the J call TRBJ2-5; TRBD1 might be the D (6 bases). The better agreement between TRBJ2-7 and the DNA end casts doubt on the J call. This CDR3 contains 11 residues. CDR1 and CDR2 (germline): SGHDN, FVKESK. CDR3 nucleotide sequence: TGTGCCAGCAGCAGGGGGTACGAGCAGTACTTC. Translation gives CASSRGYEQYF.

The chain couples TRBV5-1 to TRBJ1-5; D unclear. CDR3 length equals 13 residues. V was cut by 5 bases and J by 2 bases, with 8 bases left in between. Germline V gene sequence: CDR1 SGHRS, CDR2 YFSETQ. CDR3 sequence (DNA): TGCGCCAGCAGGCAGGATGGCAATCAGCCCCAGCATTTT. Translating it yields CASRQDGNQPQHF.

This chain joins TRBV15 and TRBJ2-1, with 11 bases aligning to TRBD1. J gave up 8 bases and V 6 bases, and 6 bases lay outside the gene matches. This CDR3 region has 14 residues. Germline lookup yields CDR1 LNHNV and CDR2 YYDKDF (reference sequence). The CDR3: CATSQDRGRDEQFF. CDR3 sequence (DNA): TGTGCCACCAGTCAGGACAGGGGGCGCGATGAGCAGTTCTTC.

The table lists this clone with a count of one. The chain uses TRBV27 and TRBJ2-5, with D unresolved. V dropped 6 bases and J dropped 2 bases, with 10 bases sitting between them. Germline CDR1 MNHEY, CDR2 SMNVEV (reference sequence). The CDR3 is 13 residues long. As DNA, the CDR3 is TGTGCCAGCAGAACGAGAGGTCAAGAGACCCAGTACTTC. Residues: CASRTRGQETQYF.

This chain links TRBV19 with TRBJ2-2, with 9 bases that match TRBD2. The CDR3 length is 15 residues. The germline V gene has CDR1 LNHDA and CDR2 SQIVND (reference sequence). J lost 2 bases, V lost 5 bases, and 3 bases had no gene match. The CDR3 sequence: CASSQAGGNTGELFF. For the CDR3, the DNA is TGTGCCAGTAGTCAAGCGGGGGGTAACACCGGGGAGCTGTTTTTT.